This entry lists 13 T cell receptor beta chains sequenced from one sample in a study of Ad26.COV2.S vaccination and SARS-CoV-2 variants (dated by TCRdb to 2020 to 2022). The treatment or condition tag for this specimen amounts to: approximately 18 received Ad26.COV2.S at low or high dose, single or two shots; roughly 5 received placebo; per-sample allocation not given. Repertoires of vaccine and placebo recipients were sequenced from samples taken on day 63 after the first injection. Receptors were amplified or captured by the immunoSEQ multiplex PCR assay. Not all clones reach the TCRdb copy of this immuneACCESS table, which keeps in-frame sequences only. Checked studies attribute under half of the gap to unresolved V genes and leave the rest unexplained. Here the sample has about 350,000 clones; about 86% occur a single time. The top ten clones comprise over 8.5% of the sample. The specimen was peripheral blood, collected in a trial of Ad26.COV2.S vaccine versus placebo. All receptors come from a person aged 18-65 years who received the Ad26.COV2.S COVID-19 vaccine or a placebo.

J is TRBJ1-1 and V is TRBV7-9; D is ambiguous. This CDR3 is 13 amino acids long. CDR1 and CDR2 from the germline V gene are SEHNR and FQNEAQ (reference sequence). The V and J ends lost 5 bases and 6 bases respectively, with 13 bases between them. The CDR3 reads CASSTWTKAEAFF. For the CDR3, the DNA is TGTGCCAGCAGCACGTGGACCAAGGCTGAAGCTTTCTTT.

The CDR3 sequence: CASTQLAGGSYEQYF. CDR3 nucleotide sequence: TGTGCCAGCACCCAACTAGCGGGAGGATCCTACGAGCAGTACTTC. The gene calls are TRBV28 and TRBJ2-7; 12 bases are a match to TRBD2. From germline, CDR1 is MDHEN and CDR2 SYDVKM. This CDR3 region has 15 residues. J lost 1 base, V lost 7 bases, and 5 bases had no gene match.

Only a few counts were recorded for this clone. V usage is TRBV7-2 and J usage is TRBJ2-1; tentative D call: TRBD2 (6 bases). CDR3 size: 15 residues. Germline V lookup: CDR1 SGHTA, CDR2 FQGNSA. V lost 4 bases and J lost 3, with 13 bases in between. The CDR3 loop reads CASSYRDSYYNEQFF. The CDR3 coding sequence is TGTGCCAGCAGCTACCGGGACTCCTACTACAATGAGCAGTTCTTC.

In its sample, this clone was seen once. The V and J genes are TRBV5-1 and TRBJ1-3; a possible D gene is TRBD1 (5 bases). V shed 5 bases and J shed 4 bases, with 13 bases lying between them. The CDR3 is 14 residues long. The germline V gene has CDR1 SGHRS and CDR2 YFSETQ. CDR3 DNA sequence: TGCGCCAGCAGACCGGACACTGTGGGAAACACCATATATTTT. Translating gives CASRPDTVGNTIYF.

This sequence joins TRBV18 and TRBJ2-3; D is uncertain. V gave up 6 bases and J gave up 0 bases, with 7 bases separating them. The length of the CDR3 is 13 residues. Germline V gene lookup returns CDR1 KGHSH and CDR2 LQKENI. The CDR3 loop is CASSPHSTDTQYF. CDR3 sequence (DNA): TGTGCCAGCTCGCCCCATAGCACAGATACGCAGTATTTT.

Here the CDR3 reads CASSRDPGILSSNEQFF. CDR3 nucleotides: TGTGCCAGCAGCCGGGATCCCGGGATTCTTAGTTCGAATGAGCAGTTCTTC. J is TRBJ2-1 and V is TRBV6-2 or TRBV6-3, with D possibly matching TRBD2 (5 bases). Germline CDR1 reads MNHEY; CDR2 reads SVGEGT. The CDR3 consists of 17 residues. The V gene lost 6 bases and the J gene lost 7 bases, with 25 bases spanning the gap.

The chain couples TRBV7-9 to TRBJ2-5; D gene unclear. Trimming shortened V by 5 bases and J by 2 bases, and 12 bases separated the two germline ends. CDR3 length: 14 amino acids. Germline V gene data show CDR1 as SEHNR and CDR2 as FQNEAQ (reference sequence). CDR3 region: CASSPRVGQETQYF. DNA of the CDR3: TGTGCCAGCAGCCCCCGGGTGGGGCAAGAGACCCAGTACTTC.

J is TRBJ2-7 and V is TRBV7-6; D may be TRBD2 (6 bases). V lost 5 bases, J lost 3 bases, and 14 bases lay in between. This CDR3 comprises 14 residues. Germline lookup yields CDR1 SGHVS and CDR2 FNYEAQ. The CDR3 protein is CASSPILGGYEQYF. The CDR3 DNA sequence: TGTGCCAGCAGCCCCATCCTGGGGGGCTACGAGCAGTACTTC. The full variable domain, with the rest looked up from reference TRBV7-6 and TRBJ2-7, is GAGVSQSPRYKVTKRGQDVALRCDPISGHVSLYWYRQALGQGPEFLTYFNYEAQQDKSGLPNDRFSAERPEGSISTLTIQRTEQRDSAMYRCASSPILGGYEQYFGPGTRLTVT.

This sequence joins TRBV25-1 and TRBJ2-3; D not resolved. Germline values: CDR1 MGHDK, CDR2 SYGVNS. CDR3 length: 12 amino acids. V dropped 7 bases and J dropped 6 bases, with 11 bases sitting between them. Written as DNA, the CDR3 is TGTGCCAGCACCAAAAACGAGGATACGCAGTATTTT. Translating it yields CASTKNEDTQYF. The full variable domain, its missing parts supplied by reference TRBV25-1 and TRBJ2-3, is EADIYQTPRYLVIGTGKKITLECSQTMGHDKMYWYQQDPGMELHLIHYSYGVNSTEKGDLSSESTVSRIRTEHFPLTLESARPSHTSQYLCASTKNEDTQYFGPGTRLTVL.

The chain combines TRBV7-3 with TRBJ2-1, with 7 bases identical to TRBD2. The CDR3 extends over 15 amino acids. Unmatched junction bases numbered 12, after V lost 6 bases and J lost 7 bases. CDR1 and CDR2 (germline): SGHTA, FQGTGA. DNA for the CDR3: TGTGCCAGCAGTGTGGAAGCGGGACTGGGGAATGAGCAGTTCTTC. This sequence encodes CASSVEAGLGNEQFF.

A few counts support this clone. The chain joins TRBV27 to TRBJ1-1; D unresolved. The CDR3 contains 13 residues. Germline CDR1 is MNHEY and CDR2 is SMNVEV (reference sequence). The germline V and J ends were trimmed by 5 bases and 7 bases, with 14 bases remaining between them. The CDR3 sequence: CASSPPGLLEAFF. CDR3 in DNA: TGTGCCAGCAGTCCCCCGGGTTTACTTGAAGCTTTCTTT.

The chain recombines TRBV28 with TRBJ1-2; D unclear. The V gene lost 5 bases and the J gene lost 2 bases, with 6 bases spanning the gap. This CDR3 is 12 amino acids long. The germline V gene encodes CDR1 MDHEN and CDR2 SYDVKM. In DNA form, the CDR3 reads TGTGCCAGCAGTGCCCAGAACTATGGCTACACCTTC. Protein sequence: CASSAQNYGYTF.

The chain uses TRBV9 and TRBJ2-7; tentative D call: TRBD2 (6 bases). Germline V gives CDR1 SGDLS, CDR2 YYNGEE. Trimming removed 0 bases from V and 6 bases from J, with 19 bases in between. The CDR3 covers 16 residues. CDR3 bases: TGTGCCAGCAGCGTAGCGGCCGTAGCGGCACGCACCGAGCAGTACTTC. This sequence encodes CASSVAAVAARTEQYF.